This is a list of T cell receptor beta chains from one sample in a study of molecular identifiers for immune sequencing clone quantification. One entry per CDR3 protein results from TCRdb running MiXCR on the PCR reads. The sample lists approximately 550,000 distinct CDR3 sequences; about 21% were seen once. The sequencing input was naive CD8+ T cells from blood, with Jurkat cell RNA spiked in. The receptors were sampled from a human donor in good health. Some libraries in this study had Jurkat cell RNA spiked in. Both conserved end residues are part of each CDR3. The D gene is left open where the match is weak. Size is omitted from some rows. Given values are once, few, many or a class for expanded clones.

cdr3_aa | cdr3_nt | j_call | clone_size | v_call | d_call
CASSLAEEGGTLHF | TGCGCCAGCAGCTTAGCGGAGGAGGGGGGGACCCTCCACTTT | TRBJ1-6 | - | TRBV4-1 | -
CASSPALGVTDTQYF | TGTGCCAGCAGCCCCGCTCTGGGGGTCACAGATACGCAGTATTTT | TRBJ2-3 | many | TRBV6-2/TRBV6-3 | -
CASSQIGEQDHQETQYF | TGTGCCAGCAGCCAAATTGGTGAACAGGACCACCAAGAGACCCAGTACTTC | TRBJ2-5 | - | TRBV7-8 | -
CASSVAGENTEAFF | TGTGCCAGCAGCGTAGCAGGGGAGAACACTGAAGCTTTCTTT | TRBJ1-1 | few | TRBV9 | -
CSAIGLAGGPYEQYF | TGCAGTGCTATTGGACTAGCGGGAGGGCCCTACGAGCAGTACTTC | TRBJ2-7 | few | TRBV20-1 | TRBD2
CVRPKTPQDTGELFF | TGCGTCAGACCTAAGACCCCTCAGGACACCGGGGAGCTGTTTTTT | TRBJ2-2 | - | TRBV23-1 | -
CSVPLQGGYEQYF | TGCAGCGTTCCGCTACAGGGGGGGTACGAGCAGTACTTC | TRBJ2-7 | many | TRBV29-1 | -
CSARGTPFTETQYF | TGCAGTGCTCGAGGGACTCCATTCACAGAGACCCAGTACTTC | TRBJ2-5 | - | TRBV20-1 | -
CASSPHGRRSKANEQYF | TGTGCCAGCAGTCCACACGGCCGCCGTTCAAAAGCCAACGAGCAGTACTTC | TRBJ2-7 | - | TRBV27 | -
CASSGAGQGPTNEKLFF | TGTGCCAGCAGTGGAGCGGGACAGGGCCCAACTAATGAAAAACTGTTTTTT | TRBJ1-4 | - | TRBV6-2/TRBV6-3 | TRBD1
CASSSTSGRNTGELLF | TGTGCCAGCAGCTCCACCAGCGGGAGGAACACCGGGGAACTGCTTTTT | TRBJ2-2 | - | TRBV7-9 | TRBD2
CASSLGDRFSYNSPLHF | TGTGCCAGCAGCTTAGGGGACAGATTCTCCTATAATTCACCCCTCCACTTT | TRBJ1-6 | - | TRBV7-2 | TRBD1
CASSTSPWTSGSSSHEQFF | TGTGCCAGCAGTACCTCACCCTGGACTAGCGGGAGCAGTTCCCATGAGCAGTTCTTC | TRBJ2-1 | - | TRBV28 | TRBD2
CASSQYDSYNGDEQYF | TGCGCCAGCAGCCAGTATGACAGCTACAATGGGGACGAGCAGTACTTC | TRBJ2-7 | few | TRBV4-1 | -
CSASEGVVGQYF | TGCAGTGCTAGTGAAGGGGTGGTGGGGCAGTACTTC | TRBJ2-7 | many | TRBV20-1 | -
CASSTRTGWTDTQYF | TGTGCCAGCAGCACCCGGACAGGGTGGACAGATACGCAGTATTTT | TRBJ2-3 | many | TRBV14 | TRBD1
CASSPKASTDTQYF | TGTGCCAGCAGCCCGAAGGCAAGCACAGATACGCAGTATTTT | TRBJ2-3 | many | TRBV21-1 | -
CASSQEGGAKNIQYF | TGCGCCAGCAGCCAAGAAGGGGGGGCCAAAAACATTCAGTACTTC | TRBJ2-4 | - | TRBV4-1 | -
CASSLTGRGTEAFF | TGTGCCAGCAGCTTGACAGGGAGAGGGACTGAAGCTTTCTTT | TRBJ1-1 | many | TRBV13 | TRBD1
CASWGSPYEQYF | TGTGCCAGTTGGGGATCCCCCTACGAGCAGTACTTC | TRBJ2-7 | few | TRBV27 | -
CISVPEAQGPLPVTYEQYF | - | TRBJ2-7 | - | TRBV7-5 | -
CASSPRDSYETNTEAFF | TGTGCCAGCTCACCACGGGACAGTTACGAAACGAACACTGAAGCTTTCTTT | TRBJ1-1 | - | TRBV18 | TRBD1
CASSLPREYEQYF | TGCGCCAGCAGCTTGCCACGGGAGTACGAGCAGTACTTC | TRBJ2-7 | many | TRBV5-1 | -
CASSRGTGATDTQYF | TGCGCCAGCAGCCGAGGGACAGGGGCGACGGATACGCAGTATTTT | TRBJ2-3 | - | TRBV4-1 | TRBD1
CASSKGQGLTEAFF | TGTGCCAGCAGCAAGGGACAGGGTCTCACTGAAGCTTTCTTT | TRBJ1-1 | many | TRBV7-9 | TRBD1
CASSEGQANWYEQYF | TGTGCCAGCAGTGAGGGACAGGCGAATTGGTACGAGCAGTACTTC | TRBJ2-7 | many | TRBV6-5 | TRBD1
CASSYNNEQFF | TGTGCCAGCAGTTACAACAATGAGCAGTTCTTC | TRBJ2-1 | many | TRBV6-6 | -